A selection of T cell receptor beta chains follows, all from one sample in a study of blood T cells in healthy people across ages. TCRdb called the 5' RACE reads again in MiXCR, with one record for every CDR3 protein. The sample consists of fewer than 600,000 distinct CDR3 sequences, approximately 26% of them appearing once. The same sample was also studied in work on T cells of mothers and their children.

The sample comprised blood. Receptors were obtained from a boy younger than 10 in good health. The CDR3 runs from the conserved cysteine through the conserved F or W. Each record gives: CDR3 DNA, CDR3 protein, D gene, clone size, J gene, V gene. A D gene is named only where the DNA matches it firmly. Clone size is given for some rows only: seen once, a few or many times, or a class if the clone is expanded.

CDR3nt: TGTGCCAGCAGTGCTTCTAGCGGGAGCAGAGAAACGCAGTATTTT
CDR3aa: CASSASSGSRETQYF
d_gene: TRBD2
abundance: few
j_gene: TRBJ2-3
v_gene: TRBV2

CDR3nt: TGTGCCAGCAGCTTAGCGGGAGGTGGTGAAGAGACCCAGTACTTC
CDR3aa: CASSLAGGGEETQYF
d_gene: TRBD2
abundance: NA
j_gene: TRBJ2-5
v_gene: TRBV5-6

CDR3nt: TGTGCCAGCGGGAGGGGGCTGAGCTCCTACGAGCAGTACTTC
CDR3aa: CASGRGLSSYEQYF
d_gene: NA
abundance: few
j_gene: TRBJ2-7
v_gene: TRBV6-5

CDR3nt: TGTGCCAGCGACAAACCGAACAGGGGGCGAAATCAGCCCCAGCATTTT
CDR3aa: CASDKPNRGRNQPQHF
d_gene: NA
abundance: NA
j_gene: TRBJ1-5
v_gene: TRBV21-1

CDR3nt: TGTGCCAGCAGCGCCGGGGCCAGAGCAAAACTAGCCAAAAACATTCAGTACTTC
CDR3aa: CASSAGARAKLAKNIQYF
d_gene: NA
abundance: NA
j_gene: TRBJ2-4
v_gene: TRBV9

CDR3nt: TGTGCCAGCAGCCAAGATTTGGGGGCAACAATCAATGAGCAGTTCTTC
CDR3aa: CASSQDLGATINEQFF
d_gene: NA
abundance: NA
j_gene: TRBJ2-1
v_gene: TRBV4-2

CDR3nt: TGTGCCATCAGTGAAGTAAATGAGCAGTTCTTC
CDR3aa: CAISEVNEQFF
d_gene: NA
abundance: NA
j_gene: TRBJ2-1
v_gene: TRBV10-3

CDR3nt: TGCAGTGCTGAGACTCAAGAGACCCAGTACTTC
CDR3aa: CSAETQETQYF
d_gene: NA
abundance: NA
j_gene: TRBJ2-5
v_gene: TRBV20-1

CDR3nt: TGCGCCAGCAGCGAGGGTGGGGTCACAGATACGCAGTATTTT
CDR3aa: CASSEGGVTDTQYF
d_gene: NA
abundance: NA
j_gene: TRBJ2-3
v_gene: TRBV10-2

CDR3nt: TGCAGCGTCTCTTCACTAGCGGGGGGTGAGACCCAGTACTTC
CDR3aa: CSVSSLAGGETQYF
d_gene: TRBD2
abundance: NA
j_gene: TRBJ2-5
v_gene: TRBV29-1

CDR3nt: TGTGCCAGCTCACCGGGGCGGGGGGTAAGGAATGAGCAGTTCTTC
CDR3aa: CASSPGRGVRNEQFF
d_gene: TRBD2
abundance: few
j_gene: TRBJ2-1
v_gene: TRBV18

CDR3nt: TGTGCCAGCGGGTTTTACACTGAAGCTTTCTTT
CDR3aa: CASGFYTEAFF
d_gene: NA
abundance: few
j_gene: TRBJ1-1
v_gene: TRBV7-9

CDR3nt: TGTGCCAGCAGCTCAAAGGGACAGGGGAAAGAGACCCAGTACTTC
CDR3aa: CASSSKGQGKETQYF
d_gene: TRBD1
abundance: NA
j_gene: TRBJ2-5
v_gene: TRBV13

CDR3nt: TGTGCCAGCAGCCAAGAGTGGACAGGAGAGACCCAGTACTTC
CDR3aa: CASSQEWTGETQYF
d_gene: TRBD1
abundance: few
j_gene: TRBJ2-5
v_gene: TRBV3-1

CDR3nt: TGTGCCAGCAGCTTGGACTTGGTTTCCTATGGCTACACCTTC
CDR3aa: CASSLDLVSYGYTF
d_gene: NA
abundance: NA
j_gene: TRBJ1-2
v_gene: TRBV5-4

CDR3nt: TGCAGTGCTAGAGATTCGGTCGAAGCGGGGGGGACAGATACGCAGTATTTT
CDR3aa: CSARDSVEAGGTDTQYF
d_gene: TRBD2
abundance: few
j_gene: TRBJ2-3
v_gene: TRBV20-1

CDR3nt: TGTGCCAGCAGTTCCTCCCCCTCCGCAGAGCGGTTCTTC
CDR3aa: CASSSSPSAERFF
d_gene: NA
abundance: NA
j_gene: TRBJ2-1
v_gene: TRBV12-3/TRBV12-4

CDR3nt: TGTGCCAGCAGCAAAGTGTACAAAGGCAGGGCTGAAGCTTTCTTT
CDR3aa: CASSKVYKGRAEAFF
d_gene: NA
abundance: NA
j_gene: TRBJ1-1
v_gene: TRBV21-1

CDR3nt: TGTGCCAGCAGCCTCGAGCGCAACTACAATGAGCAGTTCTTC
CDR3aa: CASSLERNYNEQFF
d_gene: NA
abundance: NA
j_gene: TRBJ2-1
v_gene: TRBV7-9

CDR3nt: TGTGCCAGCAGTGGGACATTCGAAGAGACCCAGTACTTC
CDR3aa: CASSGTFEETQYF
d_gene: NA
abundance: NA
j_gene: TRBJ2-5
v_gene: TRBV2

CDR3nt: TGCGCCAGCAGTCTCGGACTAGCGGGGTTCAATGAGCAGTTCTTC
CDR3aa: CASSLGLAGFNEQFF
d_gene: TRBD2
abundance: few
j_gene: TRBJ2-1
v_gene: TRBV5-5

CDR3nt: TGTGCCAGCAGTTACTCTACGAGCGGGCGGACCTACGAGCAGTACTTC
CDR3aa: CASSYSTSGRTYEQYF
d_gene: NA
abundance: NA
j_gene: TRBJ2-7
v_gene: TRBV6-2/TRBV6-3

CDR3nt: TGTGCCAACAGTTGGGGACAGGGCCCTTCACCCCTCCACTTT
CDR3aa: CANSWGQGPSPLHF
d_gene: TRBD1
abundance: few
j_gene: TRBJ1-6
v_gene: TRBV28

CDR3nt: TGTGCCAGCAGCAACTACCTTAAGGACAGCCTGAACACTGAAGCTTTCTTT
CDR3aa: CASSNYLKDSLNTEAFF
d_gene: NA
abundance: few
j_gene: TRBJ1-1
v_gene: TRBV7-6

CDR3nt: TGTGCCAGCAGCTCCCCTGGCGACAGGGGGAATACAGATACGCAGTATTTT
CDR3aa: CASSSPGDRGNTDTQYF
d_gene: TRBD1
abundance: NA
j_gene: TRBJ2-3
v_gene: TRBV9

CDR3nt: TGTGTCAGCAGTCTCACGGAGGGCAAAGAGACCCAGTACTTC
CDR3aa: CVSSLTEGKETQYF
d_gene: NA
abundance: NA
j_gene: TRBJ2-5
v_gene: TRBV12-3/TRBV12-4

CDR3nt: TGCGCCAGCAGTCAACGAGGCCGGGACAAGAACACCGGGGAGCTGTTTTTT
CDR3aa: CASSQRGRDKNTGELFF
d_gene: NA
abundance: NA
j_gene: TRBJ2-2
v_gene: TRBV23-1

CDR3nt: TGCGCCAGCAGTCGACAAGGGGCAGGCTTGGGACCTCGTACCTACAATGAGCAGTTCTTC
CDR3aa: CASSRQGAGLGPRTYNEQFF
d_gene: NA
abundance: NA
j_gene: TRBJ2-1
v_gene: TRBV23-1

CDR3nt: TGCGCCAGCAGCGCGACTAGCGGGGGACCCTACAATGAGCAGTTCTTC
CDR3aa: CASSATSGGPYNEQFF
d_gene: TRBD2
abundance: few
j_gene: TRBJ2-1
v_gene: TRBV5-1

CDR3nt: TGTGCCAGCAGTGTAGGGGTCACCTACGAGCAGTACTTC
CDR3aa: CASSVGVTYEQYF
d_gene: NA
abundance: NA
j_gene: TRBJ2-7
v_gene: TRBV25-1

CDR3nt: TGCAGTGCTAGAGATTTGGGCAGGGGGCGGGTCTTCTCTTTAGAGCAGTACTTC
CDR3aa: CSARDLGRGRVFSLEQYF
d_gene: TRBD1
abundance: NA
j_gene: TRBJ2-7
v_gene: TRBV20-1

CDR3nt: TGTGCCAGCAGCCAAGCAGATACGCAGTATTTT
CDR3aa: CASSQADTQYF
d_gene: NA
abundance: many
j_gene: TRBJ2-3
v_gene: TRBV3-1

CDR3nt: TGTGCCAGCAGTTTACGGCGGGGGGGGAAGGATGAGCAGTTCTTC
CDR3aa: CASSLRRGGKDEQFF
d_gene: TRBD2
abundance: NA
j_gene: TRBJ2-1
v_gene: TRBV12-3/TRBV12-4

CDR3nt: TGTGCCAGCTCACCAGGGAGTCAGGGTTCCTATGGCTACACCTTC
CDR3aa: CASSPGSQGSYGYTF
d_gene: NA
abundance: NA
j_gene: TRBJ1-2
v_gene: TRBV18

CDR3nt: TGTGCCAGCAGCTTCGACGGATCCTATGGCTACACCTTC
CDR3aa: CASSFDGSYGYTF
d_gene: NA
abundance: few
j_gene: TRBJ1-2
v_gene: TRBV11-2

CDR3nt: TGTGCCAGCGGCCCAGGGGGAACTAACTATGGCTACACCTTC
CDR3aa: CASGPGGTNYGYTF
d_gene: TRBD1
abundance: NA
j_gene: TRBJ1-2
v_gene: TRBV6-6

CDR3nt: TGTGCCAGCTCACTCGGGACTGTGAGTGGCTACACCTTC
CDR3aa: CASSLGTVSGYTF
d_gene: NA
abundance: many
j_gene: TRBJ1-2
v_gene: TRBV18

CDR3nt: TGCGCCAGCAGCCAAGATCATGGGGCAAGGAGGGGCACTGAAGCTTTCTTT
CDR3aa: CASSQDHGARRGTEAFF
d_gene: NA
abundance: few
j_gene: TRBJ1-1
v_gene: TRBV4-1

CDR3nt: TGTGCCAGCAGCGTAGGGGGAACAGGGATAGAGACCCAGTACTTC
CDR3aa: CASSVGGTGIETQYF
d_gene: NA
abundance: few
j_gene: TRBJ2-5
v_gene: TRBV9

CDR3nt: TGTGCCAGCAGCCCTCCTCCGCGGGAGGGCCGTTACAATGAGCAGTTCTTC
CDR3aa: CASSPPPREGRYNEQFF
d_gene: TRBD2
abundance: few
j_gene: TRBJ2-1
v_gene: TRBV7-2

CDR3nt: TGTGCCAGCAGCTTCGGGGGGCCCGGGGATACGCAGTATTTT
CDR3aa: CASSFGGPGDTQYF
d_gene: NA
abundance: NA
j_gene: TRBJ2-3
v_gene: TRBV7-2

CDR3nt: TGCAGTGCTAGCGTTTACAGGGATGAGCAGTTCTTC
CDR3aa: CSASVYRDEQFF
d_gene: NA
abundance: NA
j_gene: TRBJ2-1
v_gene: TRBV20-1

CDR3nt: TGCAGTGCTAGAGACGCGCAGGTGCGGTACGAGCAGTACTTC
CDR3aa: CSARDAQVRYEQYF
d_gene: NA
abundance: NA
j_gene: TRBJ2-7
v_gene: TRBV20-1

CDR3nt: TGTGCCAGCAGCTTGGTTATGCAGAGCTCCTACGAGCAGTACTTC
CDR3aa: CASSLVMQSSYEQYF
d_gene: NA
abundance: NA
j_gene: TRBJ2-7
v_gene: TRBV5-5

CDR3nt: TGTGCCAGCAGCACACACAGGGGTTCGGGCCACGAGCAGTACTTC
CDR3aa: CASSTHRGSGHEQYF
d_gene: TRBD1
abundance: NA
j_gene: TRBJ2-7
v_gene: TRBV11-2

CDR3nt: TGTGCCAGCAGCCCTATCCCGGGACAGGGCCTCTCCTACGAGCAGTACTTC
CDR3aa: CASSPIPGQGLSYEQYF
d_gene: TRBD1
abundance: few
j_gene: TRBJ2-7
v_gene: TRBV6-2/TRBV6-3

CDR3nt: TGCAGTGCTAGAGTTGGGGGACAGGGCGGAAACACTGAAGCTTTCTTT
CDR3aa: CSARVGGQGGNTEAFF
d_gene: TRBD1
abundance: NA
j_gene: TRBJ1-1
v_gene: TRBV20-1

CDR3nt: TGTGCCAGCAGGGGCACAGGGCATCGTGTGAAGAGGGACACTGAAGCTTTCTTT
CDR3aa: CASRGTGHRVKRDTEAFF
d_gene: NA
abundance: few
j_gene: TRBJ1-1
v_gene: TRBV6-1

CDR3nt: TGTGCCAGCAGTGAACAGGGGTATAATTCACCCCTCCACTTT
CDR3aa: CASSEQGYNSPLHF
d_gene: NA
abundance: NA
j_gene: TRBJ1-6
v_gene: TRBV25-1

CDR3nt: TGTGCCAGCACCTCTAGCGGGGGGACAGATACGCAGTATTTT
CDR3aa: CASTSSGGTDTQYF
d_gene: TRBD2
abundance: NA
j_gene: TRBJ2-3
v_gene: TRBV2

CDR3nt: TGTGCCAGCAGTCCCAGAGGGGACCCTGGGGCCAACGTCCTGACTTTC
CDR3aa: CASSPRGDPGANVLTF
d_gene: NA
abundance: few
j_gene: TRBJ2-6
v_gene: TRBV12-3/TRBV12-4

CDR3nt: TGTGCCAGCAGCTTAGGGAGGACAGGGAACGAGCAGTACTTC
CDR3aa: CASSLGRTGNEQYF
d_gene: TRBD1
abundance: NA
j_gene: TRBJ2-7
v_gene: TRBV7-2

CDR3nt: TGCAGTGCGGCCCCCGGGACCCGGAAGACCCAGTACTTC
CDR3aa: CSAAPGTRKTQYF
d_gene: NA
abundance: NA
j_gene: TRBJ2-5
v_gene: TRBV20-1

CDR3nt: TGTGCCAGCAGCTTCTCCAGGGGCGGGTACACTGAAGCTTTCTTT
CDR3aa: CASSFSRGGYTEAFF
d_gene: NA
abundance: NA
j_gene: TRBJ1-1
v_gene: TRBV7-8